This T cell receptor beta chain was sequenced for a study of early T cells in non-severe SARS-CoV-2 infection. Study-level information: Unpaired chains resulted from sequencing bulk RNA of unsorted whole blood.

This CDR3 spans 14 amino acids. V lost 4 bases and J 0 bases, leaving 11 bases between the germline ends. CDR1 SGDLS and CDR2 YYNGEE come from the germline V gene. Attachment of unique molecular identifiers to individual cDNA molecules was performed. Via MiXCR, TCRdb re-called the 5' RACE reads, giving one row per CDR3 protein. The sample consists of about 40,000 distinct CDR3 sequences, around 6.3% of them appearing once. A few counts support this clonotype. This specimen consisted of whole blood, obtained at baseline. The chain has TRBV9 and TRBJ2-7; the D gene is possibly TRBD1 (6 bases). This receptor was identified in an adult who was a healthcare worker with PCR-confirmed SARS-CoV-2 infection or an uninfected control (not recorded which). Here the CDR3 reads CASSNWDTSYEQYF. CDR3 bases: TGTGCCAGCAGCAATTGGGACACCTCCTACGAGCAGTACTTC.